The present TCR beta chain was sequenced within a study of blood T cell repertoires in COVID-19. Background on the study: The cDNA or gDNA used as material had been derived from T cells, B-cell-depleted T cells, or PBMCs.

This clone has only a few counts. Methods used by the authors: Reference gene primer amplification gave estimated nucleated cell counts. Produced via immunoSEQ multiplex PCR; TCRdb's table is partial and in-frame only. V and J calls plus clone size are reproduced from that table; the DNA served to infer D and trimming. This table holds around 100,000 clones, about 88% found once. The CDR3 consists of 14 residues. The V gene's germline CDR1 is SGHRS and CDR2 YFSETQ. V lost 1 base and J lost 12; bases outside the gene matches: 10. The receptor comes from a man under 40 in a cohort sampled during active COVID-19. The material sequenced was peripheral blood. This chain uses TRBV5-1 with TRBJ2-1; 7 bases agree with TRBD2. CDR3 bases: TGCGCCAGCAGCTTGTTAGGTTATAGGGAGGGGCAGTTCTTC. Translated: CASSLLGYREGQFF.